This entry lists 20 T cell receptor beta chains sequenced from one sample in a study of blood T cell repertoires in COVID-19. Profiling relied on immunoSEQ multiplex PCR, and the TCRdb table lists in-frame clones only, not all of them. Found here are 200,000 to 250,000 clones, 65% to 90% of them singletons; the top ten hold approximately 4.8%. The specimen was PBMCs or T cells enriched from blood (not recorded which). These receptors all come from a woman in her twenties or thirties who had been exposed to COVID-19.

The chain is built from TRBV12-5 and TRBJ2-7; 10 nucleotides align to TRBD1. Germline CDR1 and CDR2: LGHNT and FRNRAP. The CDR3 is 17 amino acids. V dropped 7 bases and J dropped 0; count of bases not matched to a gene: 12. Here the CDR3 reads CASAQPLGQGDSYEQYF. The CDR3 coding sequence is TGTGCTAGTGCCCAACCCCTCGGACAGGGGGACTCCTACGAGCAGTACTTC.

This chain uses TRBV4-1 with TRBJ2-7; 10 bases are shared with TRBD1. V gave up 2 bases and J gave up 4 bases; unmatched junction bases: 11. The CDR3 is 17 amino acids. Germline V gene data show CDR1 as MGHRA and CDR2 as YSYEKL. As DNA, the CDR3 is TGCGCCAGCAGCCAAACAGATCGGACAGGGGGTTTTTACGAGCAGTACTTC. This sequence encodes CASSQTDRTGGFYEQYF.

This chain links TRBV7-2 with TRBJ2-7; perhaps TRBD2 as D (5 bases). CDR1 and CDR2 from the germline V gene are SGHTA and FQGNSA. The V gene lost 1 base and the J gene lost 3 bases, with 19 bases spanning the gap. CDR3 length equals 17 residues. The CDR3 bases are TGTGCCAGCAGCTTAGTCGGGAAAAAAGCCCCACTCTACGAGCAGTACTTC. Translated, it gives CASSLVGKKAPLYEQYF.

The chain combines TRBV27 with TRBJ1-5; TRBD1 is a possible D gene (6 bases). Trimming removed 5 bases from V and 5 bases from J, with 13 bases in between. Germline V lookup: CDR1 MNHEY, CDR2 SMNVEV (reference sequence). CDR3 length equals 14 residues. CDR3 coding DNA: TGTGCCAGCAGTGTACAGGGTGTATATCAGCCCCAGCATTTT. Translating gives CASSVQGVYQPQHF.

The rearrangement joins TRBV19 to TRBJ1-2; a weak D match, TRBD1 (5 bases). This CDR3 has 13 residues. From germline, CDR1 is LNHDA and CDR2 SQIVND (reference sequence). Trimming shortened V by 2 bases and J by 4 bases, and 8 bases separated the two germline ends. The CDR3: CASSIKTAYGYTF. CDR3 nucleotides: TGTGCCAGTAGTATAAAGACAGCCTATGGCTACACCTTC.

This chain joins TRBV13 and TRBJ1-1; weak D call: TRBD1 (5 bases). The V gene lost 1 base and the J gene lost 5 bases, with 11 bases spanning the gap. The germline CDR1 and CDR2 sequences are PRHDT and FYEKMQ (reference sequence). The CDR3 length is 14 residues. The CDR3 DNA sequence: TGTGCCAGCAGCTTAGACAGGTTCGGGACTGAAGCTTTCTTT. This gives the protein CASSLDRFGTEAFF.

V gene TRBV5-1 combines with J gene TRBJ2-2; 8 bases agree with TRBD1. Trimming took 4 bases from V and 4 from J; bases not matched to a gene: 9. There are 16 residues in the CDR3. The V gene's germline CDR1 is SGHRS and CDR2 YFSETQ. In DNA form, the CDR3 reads TGCGCCAGCAGCGGACCTCAGGGGGCGGGCACCGGGGAGCTGTTTTTT. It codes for CASSGPQGAGTGELFF.

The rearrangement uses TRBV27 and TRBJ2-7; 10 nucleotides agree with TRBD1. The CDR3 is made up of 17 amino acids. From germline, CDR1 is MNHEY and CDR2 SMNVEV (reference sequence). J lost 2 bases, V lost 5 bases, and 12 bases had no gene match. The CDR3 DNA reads TGTGCCAGCAGTCCCCGGGACAGGGGATCTTTCCCCTACGAGCAGTACTTC. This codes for CASSPRDRGSFPYEQYF.

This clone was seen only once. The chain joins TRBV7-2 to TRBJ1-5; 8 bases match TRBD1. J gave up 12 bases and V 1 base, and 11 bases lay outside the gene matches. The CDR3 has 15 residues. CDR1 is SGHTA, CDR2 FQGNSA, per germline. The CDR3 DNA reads TGTGCCAGCAGCTTAGGTTTACACACACAGGGGGACCAGCATTTT. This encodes CASSLGLHTQGDQHF.

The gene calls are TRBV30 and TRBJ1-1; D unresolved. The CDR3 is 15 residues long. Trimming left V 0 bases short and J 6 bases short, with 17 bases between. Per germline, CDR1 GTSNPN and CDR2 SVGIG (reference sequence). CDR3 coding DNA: TGTGCCTGGAGTGTACCGACCAGGCAACGGTCTGAAGCTTTCTTT. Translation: CAWSVPTRQRSEAFF.

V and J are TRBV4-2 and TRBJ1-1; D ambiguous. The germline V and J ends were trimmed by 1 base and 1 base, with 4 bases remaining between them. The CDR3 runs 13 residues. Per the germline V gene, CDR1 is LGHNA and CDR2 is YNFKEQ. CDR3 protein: CASSQAWNTEAFF. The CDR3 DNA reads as TGTGCCAGCAGCCAAGCGTGGAACACTGAAGCTTTCTTT.

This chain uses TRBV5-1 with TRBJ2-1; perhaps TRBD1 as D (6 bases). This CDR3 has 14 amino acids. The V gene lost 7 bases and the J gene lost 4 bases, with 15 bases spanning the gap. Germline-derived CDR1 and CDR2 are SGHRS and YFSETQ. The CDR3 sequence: CASQGQLGYNEQFF. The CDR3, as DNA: TGCGCCAGCCAAGGACAGCTGGGTTACAATGAGCAGTTCTTC.

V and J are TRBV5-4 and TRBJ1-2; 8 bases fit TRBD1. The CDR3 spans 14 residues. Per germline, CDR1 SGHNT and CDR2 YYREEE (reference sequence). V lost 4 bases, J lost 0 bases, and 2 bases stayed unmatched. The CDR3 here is CASSPGQANYGYTF. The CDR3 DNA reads TGTGCCAGCAGCCCGGGACAGGCTAACTATGGCTACACCTTC.

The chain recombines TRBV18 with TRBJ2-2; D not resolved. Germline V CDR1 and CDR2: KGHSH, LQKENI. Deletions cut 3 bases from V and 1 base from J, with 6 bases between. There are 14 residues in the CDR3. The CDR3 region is CASSPTGNTGELFF. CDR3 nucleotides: TGTGCCAGCTCACCGACGGGGAACACCGGGGAGCTGTTTTTT.

CDR3 region: CASSLTGSGVLSGNTIYF. CDR3 DNA sequence: TGTGCCAGCAGCTTGACGGGATCAGGAGTCCTATCTGGAAACACCATATATTTT. V usage is TRBV5-5 and J usage is TRBJ1-3; D gene uncertain. The germline CDR1 and CDR2 sequences are SGHKS and YYEKEE (reference sequence). V lost 1 base and J 1 base, leaving 18 bases between the germline ends. The CDR3 is made up of 18 amino acids.

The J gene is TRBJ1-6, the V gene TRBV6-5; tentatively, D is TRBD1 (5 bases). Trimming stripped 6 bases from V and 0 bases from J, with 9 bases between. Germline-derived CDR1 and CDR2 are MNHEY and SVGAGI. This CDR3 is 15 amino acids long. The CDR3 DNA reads TGTGCCAGCAGGCTTGACAGCTCCTATAATTCACCCCTCCACTTT. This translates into CASRLDSSYNSPLHF.

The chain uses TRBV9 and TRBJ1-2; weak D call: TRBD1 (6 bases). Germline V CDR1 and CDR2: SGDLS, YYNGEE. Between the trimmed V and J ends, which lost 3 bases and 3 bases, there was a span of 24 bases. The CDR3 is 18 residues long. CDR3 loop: CASSASLGTPPRDYGYTF. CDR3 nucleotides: TGTGCCAGCAGCGCTAGCCTGGGGACACCGCCTCGGGACTATGGCTACACCTTC.

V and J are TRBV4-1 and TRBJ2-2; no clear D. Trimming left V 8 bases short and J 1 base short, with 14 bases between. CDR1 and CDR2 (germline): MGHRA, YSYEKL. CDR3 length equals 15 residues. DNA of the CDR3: TGCGCCAGCGGGTGGGCGCTGAGGAACACCGGGGAGCTGTTTTTT. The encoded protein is CASGWALRNTGELFF.

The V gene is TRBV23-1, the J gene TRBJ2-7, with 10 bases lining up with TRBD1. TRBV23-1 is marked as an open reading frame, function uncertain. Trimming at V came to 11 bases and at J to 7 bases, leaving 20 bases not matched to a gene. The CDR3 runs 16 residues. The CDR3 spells CAGYESPGTGAREQYF. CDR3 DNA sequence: TGCGCCGGCTACGAGAGCCCCGGGACAGGGGCACGGGAGCAGTACTTC.

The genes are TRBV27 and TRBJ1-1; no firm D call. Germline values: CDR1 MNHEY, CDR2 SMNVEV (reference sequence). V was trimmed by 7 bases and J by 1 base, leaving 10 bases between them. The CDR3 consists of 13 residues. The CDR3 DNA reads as TGTGCCAGCAATTCTGGAGAGAACACTGAAGCTTTCTTT. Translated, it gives CASNSGENTEAFF.